Shown below are 3 T cell receptor beta chains from a single sample sequenced in a study of OX40 agonist ivuxolimab in advanced cancers. The data were produced by immunoSEQ multiplex PCR, yet TCRdb's version contains in-frame clones alone and is incomplete. The sample has more than 95,000 clones; less than 95% are singletons. Specimen: CD4+ or CD8+ T cells sorted from blood, collected in a trial of the OX40 agonist ivuxolimab. These receptors all stem from an adult with an advanced solid tumor such as melanoma, head and neck, liver or kidney cancer.

This sequence joins TRBV6-5 and TRBJ2-7, with D uncertain. Germline V gives CDR1 MNHEY, CDR2 SVGAGI. Trimming pared 7 bases from V and 1 base from J, leaving 11 bases between. The CDR3 runs 13 residues. The CDR3: CASTSGPSYEQYF. DNA of the CDR3: TGTGCCAGCACTTCCGGGCCTTCCTACGAGCAGTACTTC.

The chain uses TRBV5-4 and TRBJ1-1, with unresolved D. V lost 4 bases and J 5 bases, leaving 12 bases between the germline ends. Looked up from germline, CDR1 is SGHNT and CDR2 is YYREEE (reference sequence). The CDR3 consists of 13 residues. CDR3 sequence: CASSTSARTEAFF. The CDR3 nucleotides are TGTGCCAGCAGCACTTCAGCAAGGACTGAAGCTTTCTTT.

This clone was picked up one time. This chain links TRBV7-7 with TRBJ1-2; D is undetermined. V shed 8 bases and J shed 6 bases, with 4 bases lying between them. This CDR3 is built from 9 residues. CDR1 SSHAT and CDR2 FNYEAQ come from the germline V gene (reference sequence). CDR3: CASGDGYTF. CDR3 in DNA: TGTGCCAGCGGGGATGGCTACACCTTC.